This TCR beta chain was identified during a study of shared clonotypes between healthy human individuals. Notes on the study in general: Shared across four donors were approximately 5% of the naive CD4 clonotypes.

As to this clone: Its target is unknown.

In the naive CD8 group, cells lacked CD45RO and were positively selected for CCR7, so terminally differentiated effector memory CD45RA+ cells were left out. The CDR3 sequence is 15 residues long. From germline, CDR1 is PRHDT and CDR2 FYEKMQ (reference sequence). The V end lost 5 bases, the J end lost 0 bases, and 13 bases lay between the germline ends. The data were produced by immunoSEQ multiplex PCR, yet TCRdb's version contains in-frame clones alone and is incomplete. The profile covers roughly 1,800,000 clones, with roughly 95% appearing a single time and roughly 1% taken by the ten largest. This sequence originates from a young man in good health. The sample consisted of naive CD8+ T cells sorted from blood. The chain couples TRBV13 to TRBJ2-5; D not resolved. Here the CDR3 DNA reads TGTGCCAGCAGCCCCGTGGGGATGTACCAAGAGACCCAGTACTTC. This sequence encodes CASSPVGMYQETQYF.